This section outlines one T cell receptor (beta chain) sequence together with its context. Antigen: not known. The sample comes from a study of cytomegalovirus exposure and HLA in healthy donors. Repertoires were generated with immunoSEQ multiplex PCR, while TCRdb's copy carries only in-frame clones and drops some. The table shows fewer than 75,000 clones, with 94% occurring only once. Study outcomes and limitations: Usually a TCR sequence was rare, but some public TCRs were found in many donors. Reported performance of the classifier showed diagnosis of cytomegalovirus status with high specificity and sensitivity.

This TCR was sampled from a woman younger than 35 in good health and CMV-seropositive. Sample: PBMCs.

The CDR3 region is CASSLRINTEAFF. In DNA, the CDR3 is TGTGCCAGCAGCTTACGTATAAACACTGAAGCTTTCTTT. The chain combines TRBV7-9 with TRBJ1-1; D is unclear. The germline V and J ends were trimmed by 2 bases and 2 bases, with 6 bases remaining between them. This CDR3 has 13 amino acids. The germline V gene encodes CDR1 SEHNR and CDR2 FQNEAQ (reference sequence). The entire variable domain, with the rest obtained from reference TRBV7-9 and TRBJ1-1, is as follows: DTGVSQNPRHKITKRGQNVTFRCDPISEHNRLYWYRQTLGQGPEFLTYFQNEAQLEKSRLLSDRFSAERPKGSFSTLEIQRTEQGDSAMYLCASSLRINTEAFFGQGTRLTVV.